These 12 T cell receptor beta chains were all obtained from the same sample, sequenced in a study of T cells after yellow fever vaccination. TCRdb called the 5' RACE reads again in MiXCR, with one record for every CDR3 protein. The sample lists 500,000 to 650,000 distinct CDR3 sequences; roughly a sixth were seen once. Sequenced here: PBMCs, sampled 5 to 6 days after the first yellow fever vaccination. All receptors come from a man aged 18 to 30 who received the YFV17D yellow fever vaccine.

The sample holds a few counts of this clonotype. The chain carries TRBV5-1 and TRBJ2-1; 7 bases align to TRBD1. This CDR3 is 15 amino acids long. Trimming cost V 4 bases and J 3 bases; bases outside gene matches: 7. Germline loops: CDR1 SGHRS, CDR2 YFSETQ. The CDR3 is CASSGTGTDYNEQFF. CDR3 in DNA: TGCGCCAGCAGCGGTACCGGGACAGACTACAATGAGCAGTTCTTC.

Written as DNA, the CDR3 is TGTGCCAGCAGGGGGACAGGGGGGGACTACGAGCAGTACGTC. Its translation is CASRGTGGDYEQYV. The genes are TRBV6-1 and TRBJ2-7; 11 bases line up with TRBD1. Trimming took 6 bases from V and 3 from J; bases not matched to a gene: 4. The CDR3 runs 14 residues. Germline lookup yields CDR1 MNHNS and CDR2 SASEGT.

A few counts support this clonotype. The rearrangement links TRBV24-1 to TRBJ2-3, with 8 positions matching TRBD1. Germline V gives CDR1 KGHDR, CDR2 SFDVKD. CDR3 length: 20 residues. Germline trimming cut 4 bases from V and 0 bases from J; bases unmatched to any gene: 17. The CDR3 reads CATSDALPRTGPYSTDTQYF. CDR3 DNA sequence: TGTGCCACCAGTGACGCCTTACCGAGGACAGGGCCTTATAGCACAGATACGCAGTATTTT.

The table lists this clonotype with a few counts. Relative to the germline gene, one junction end is altered; a read error may explain this. The chain links TRBV5-6 to TRBJ1-2, with TRBD1 matching 7 bases. The V gene's germline CDR1 is SGHDT and CDR2 YYEEEE. The CDR3 runs to 12 residues. The CDR3 DNA follows: TGTGCCAGCAGCCTCGGCCAGGGGGGTCTGTGGTTC. This translates into CASSLGQGGLWF. The full variable domain, completed using reference TRBV5-6 and TRBJ1-2, is DAGVTQSPTHLIKTRGQQVTLRCSPKSGHDTVSWYQQALGQGPQFIFQYYEEEERQRGNFPDRFSGHQFPNYSSELNVNALLLGDSALYLCASSLGQGGLWFGSGTRLTVV.

The chain carries TRBV4-2 and TRBJ2-2, with D maybe TRBD2 (5 bases). In germline, CDR1 is LGHNA, CDR2 YNFKEQ. The CDR3 spans 14 residues. V lost 4 bases and J 6 bases, leaving 12 bases between the germline ends. In DNA form, the CDR3 reads TGTGCCAGCAGCCCCGGGATCTTCTCCGGGGAGCTGTTTTTT. Its translation is CASSPGIFSGELFF.

There are a few counts of this clonotype. The rearrangement uses TRBV6-1 and TRBJ2-7; D perhaps matches TRBD1 (6 bases). The germline gives CDR1 MNHNS, CDR2 SASEGT. CDR3 size: 14 residues. V lost 2 bases to trimming and J lost 5 bases, with 13 bases between them. The DNA for the CDR3 is TGTGCCAGCAGTGAATTCGCAGGGGCCGACGAGCAGTACTTC. It is translated as CASSEFAGADEQYF.

The table lists this clonotype with a few counts. This chain connects TRBV20-1 to TRBJ2-3; 8 bases match TRBD2. This CDR3 has 16 residues. V shed 5 bases and J 4 bases; nucleotides not matched to a gene: 14. Germline V gene sequence: CDR1 DFQATT, CDR2 SNEGSKA (reference sequence). DNA of the CDR3: TGCAGTGCTGCTACCATGGGACTAGAGAGCCCAGATACGCAGTATTTT. Translating gives CSAATMGLESPDTQYF.

This chain joins TRBV7-2 and TRBJ2-6; no definite D call. Germline V gene sequence: CDR1 SGHTA, CDR2 FQGNSA. This CDR3 is built from 15 residues. V lost 3 bases and J lost 0, with 6 bases in between. CDR3 coding DNA: TGTGCCAGCAGCTTCCAGCACTCTGGGGCCAACGTCCTGACTTTC. Its translation is CASSFQHSGANVLTF.

The chain carries TRBV21-1 and TRBJ2-5; the D segment call TRBD1 is taken from the table without a DNA check. TRBV21-1 is annotated as a pseudogene. The CDR3 is 14 amino acids. CDR3 residues: CASSARNWKETQYF. CDR3 in DNA: TGTGCCAGCAGCGCCCGGAATTGGAAAGAGACCCAGTACTTC.

This clonotype was detected a few times. The gene calls are TRBV7-6 and TRBJ1-1, with D possibly matching TRBD1 (5 bases). Deletions cut 5 bases from V and 6 bases from J, with 13 bases between. The CDR3 runs to 13 residues. Per germline, CDR1 SGHVS and CDR2 FNYEAQ. For the CDR3, the DNA is TGTGCCAGCAGCCCAACAGGTAACGCTGAAGCTTTCTTT. As protein: CASSPTGNAEAFF.

The gene calls are TRBV5-1 and TRBJ2-5; D not resolved. Germline V gene sequence: CDR1 SGHRS, CDR2 YFSETQ. With 5 bases removed from V and 3 bases from J, the gap between germline ends came to 11 bases. The CDR3 is made up of 13 amino acids. CDR3 residues: CASRSTAKETQYF. The DNA for the CDR3 is TGCGCCAGCAGGTCCACAGCTAAAGAGACCCAGTACTTC.

The gene calls are TRBV7-9 and TRBJ2-7, with 8 bases identical to TRBD1. V dropped 2 bases and J dropped 5; count of bases not matched to a gene: 11. This CDR3 contains 16 residues. CDR1 and CDR2 from the germline V gene are SEHNR and FQNEAQ (reference sequence). The CDR3 loop reads CASSLTSGTGHHEQYF. DNA for the CDR3: TGTGCCAGCAGCTTAACGTCCGGGACAGGTCACCACGAGCAGTACTTC.